The TCR beta chain under discussion was sequenced for a study of beta chain features in type 1 diabetes (dated by TCRdb to 2016 to 2019). Study-level background: Mean age, gender distribution, total cell number and subset yield did not differ between patients and healthy donors. The study compared the TCRB repertoires of sorted circulating CD4+ T cell subsets in recently diagnosed type 1 diabetes patients with those in matched healthy donors. Regulatory and stem cell-like memory subsets were obtained from only 8 patients and about eight healthy donors, while naive and central memory subsets were obtained from all 30 or so donors. A total of roughly 100,000,000 sorted cells were examined across all samples, and the number of cells per subset was strongly correlated with RNA yield. Study-wide conclusions, independent of this receptor: A moderate but significant shortening of TCRB CDR3 length was observed in type 1 diabetes patients in all four CD4+ subsets. Fewer insertions and more nucleotide deletions at VDJ recombination sites were observed in patients with type 1 diabetes, implying thymic rearrangement abnormalities. Only small numbers of individuals were included in the HLA sub-analyses, which left unresolved whether HLA type had any influence on TCRB rearrangement. Naive, central memory and regulatory TCRB repertoires appeared to be more alike among patients than among healthy donors. Because cDNA was sequenced instead of genomic DNA, highly expressing activated cells could be over-represented, though the groups showed no difference in activation or CD3 levels. PCR might favor shorter templates, but patient and control samples were amplified and corrected together, so any skew would affect both groups equally.

The High Capacity cDNA Reverse Transcription Kit was used to reverse transcribe all of the isolated RNA, meaning that expressed TCRB transcripts were what got sequenced. Deep immunoSEQ sequencing was performed on naive, central memory and regulatory T cell samples, with an average of roughly 3.3 million total reads per sample. Sorted cells were lysed in RLT buffer, and RNA was extracted using DNase-treated RNeasy Micro or Mini kits according to cell number. To prevent cross-contamination, each cell subset was processed individually, whereas patient and healthy donor samples were processed jointly. The immunoSEQ multiplex PCR was used to amplify TCRB sequences from cDNA, yielding 87-bp fragments that span the CDR3 region. Sequencing of the amplicons was performed on the Illumina HiSeq platform. The original methods were these. Synthetic template baselines were used to correct PCR bias computationally, reads within Hamming distance 2 were collapsed together, and singletons that could not be merged were discarded. Reads were aligned against IMGT to assign V, D and J genes, CDR3 length and insertions or deletions at six rearrangement sites. Within each subset, clonotype counts were normalized to the number of sorted cells before true diversity and Gini coefficients were calculated with the tcR R package. The overlap coefficient, calculated on TCRB nucleotide sequences, was used to measure repertoire sharing. Not all clones reach the TCRdb copy of this immuneACCESS table, which keeps in-frame sequences only. Checked studies attribute under half of the gap to unresolved V genes and leave the rest unexplained. The V and J calls and clone size are taken from that table; D and trimming were inferred from the DNA. A total of more than 130,000 clones appear in this sample, about 7.1% of them only once. Under 1.5% of the sample is taken by the ten largest.

This clone was detected a few times. Its antigen has not been determined. Base quality data are lacking; no much larger clone is found one base away. A single peripheral blood draw of 95 to 150 mL on average was collected from each donor into heparinised tubes. Naive, central memory, regulatory and stem cell-like memory CD4+ T cells were sorted on a BD FACSAria II using a panel including CD45RO, CCR7, CD25, CD127, CD95 and CD27. Purity was above 98% for every sorted population. PBMCs were separated immediately by Lymphoprep density gradient centrifugation and were stained directly, without being cultured. Samples were stained and sorted in pairs, with one healthy donor and one patient per experiment, so that batch effects were minimized. The sample taken for sequencing was central memory CD4+ T cells from blood. The receptor was derived from a woman aged 25 to 39 in good health.

The nucleotides read TGCGCCAGCAGCCAAGCGGCGAGGGAGAACACTGAAGCTTTCTTT. The translation is CASSQAARENTEAFF. This receptor chain uses TRBV4-3 and TRBJ1-1; there is no confident call for the D gene. Relative to germline, V is 1 base shorter and J is 1 base shorter, with 10 bases between their ends. The CDR3 has 15 amino acids, counting the end cysteine and phenylalanine. Left in the record is the CDR3 DNA by itself, 45 bases read in frame from the first base. As encoded in the germline V gene, CDR1 is LGHNA while CDR2 is YSLEER.